This TCR beta chain comes out of a study of cytomegalovirus exposure and HLA in healthy donors. This PCR relied on a set of 60 Vbeta primers and 13 Jbeta primers. The repertoire was sequenced with immunoSEQ multiplex PCR; TCRdb's copy has only in-frame clones and lacks some. The sample records roughly 52,000 clones, around 82% being singletons. This CDR3 is 15 amino acids long. Trimming took off 1 base at V and 7 bases at J, with 15 bases between the two ends. Germline-derived CDR1 and CDR2 are LGHNA and YNFKEQ. Sample: PBMCs. The chain employs TRBV4-2 and TRBJ2-3, with D tentatively TRBD2 (6 bases). The sequence was collected from a female donor in good health and CMV-seronegative. CDR3 loop: CASSQVLAEANTQYF. Here the CDR3 DNA reads TGTGCCAGCAGCCAAGTACTAGCCGAGGCAAATACGCAGTATTTT.